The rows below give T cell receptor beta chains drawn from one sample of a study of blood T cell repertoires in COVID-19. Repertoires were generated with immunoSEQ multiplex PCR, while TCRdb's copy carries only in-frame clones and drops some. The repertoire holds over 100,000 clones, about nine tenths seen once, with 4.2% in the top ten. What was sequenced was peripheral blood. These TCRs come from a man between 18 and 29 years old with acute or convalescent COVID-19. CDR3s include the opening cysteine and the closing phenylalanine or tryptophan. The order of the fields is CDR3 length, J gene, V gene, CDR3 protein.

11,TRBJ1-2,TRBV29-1,CSVEDSVGYTF
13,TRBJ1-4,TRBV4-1,CASSLTAGEKLFF
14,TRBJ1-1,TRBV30,CAWSVGDRAFEAFF
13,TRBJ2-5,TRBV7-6,CASSFGQQETQYF
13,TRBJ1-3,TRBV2,CASMAGAGNTIYF
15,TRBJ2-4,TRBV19,CASSPGLVAKNIQYF
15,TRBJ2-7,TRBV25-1,CASSDPRAPTYEQYF
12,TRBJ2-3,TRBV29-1,CSVDRSTDTQYF
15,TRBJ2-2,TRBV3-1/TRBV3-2,CASSRGQGITGELFF
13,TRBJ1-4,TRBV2,CASRRGLAEKLFF
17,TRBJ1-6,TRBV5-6,CASSRGTASSYNSPLHF
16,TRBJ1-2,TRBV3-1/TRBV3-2,CASSRRTGTTNYGYTF
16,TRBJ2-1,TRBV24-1,CATSDSARGLLNEQFF
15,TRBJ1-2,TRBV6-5,CASSFHREGIYGYTF
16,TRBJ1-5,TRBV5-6,CASSLFGQGAAQPQHF
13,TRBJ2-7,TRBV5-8,CASSFAGSYEQYF